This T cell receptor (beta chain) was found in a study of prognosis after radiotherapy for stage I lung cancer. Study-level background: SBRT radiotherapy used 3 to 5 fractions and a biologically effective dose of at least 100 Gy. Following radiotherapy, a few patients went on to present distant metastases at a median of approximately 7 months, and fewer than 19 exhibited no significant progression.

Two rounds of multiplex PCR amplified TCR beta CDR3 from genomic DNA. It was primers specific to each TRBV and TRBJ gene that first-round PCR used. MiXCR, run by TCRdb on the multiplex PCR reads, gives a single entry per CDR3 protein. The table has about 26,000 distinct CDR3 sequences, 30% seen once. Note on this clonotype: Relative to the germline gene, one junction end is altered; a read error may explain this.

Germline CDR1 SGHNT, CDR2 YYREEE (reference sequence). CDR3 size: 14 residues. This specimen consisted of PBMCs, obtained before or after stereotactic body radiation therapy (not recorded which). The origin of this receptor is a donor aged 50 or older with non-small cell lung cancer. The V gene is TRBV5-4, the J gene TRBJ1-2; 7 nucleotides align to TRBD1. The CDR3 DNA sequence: TGTGCCAGCAGCGGACAGGATAGAAACTATGGCTACGCCTTC. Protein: CASSGQDRNYGYAF.